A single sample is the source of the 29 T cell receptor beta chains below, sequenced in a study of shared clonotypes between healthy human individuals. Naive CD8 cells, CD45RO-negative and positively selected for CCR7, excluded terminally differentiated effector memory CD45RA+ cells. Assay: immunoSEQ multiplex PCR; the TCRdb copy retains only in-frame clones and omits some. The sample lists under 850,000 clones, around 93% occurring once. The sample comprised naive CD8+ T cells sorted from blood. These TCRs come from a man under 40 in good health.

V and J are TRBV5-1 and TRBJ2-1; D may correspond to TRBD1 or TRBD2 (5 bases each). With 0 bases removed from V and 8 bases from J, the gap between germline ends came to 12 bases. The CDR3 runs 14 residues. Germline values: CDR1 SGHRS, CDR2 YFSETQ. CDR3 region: CASSLVLGTDEQFF. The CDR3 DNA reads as TGCGCCAGCAGCTTGGTACTGGGGACCGATGAGCAGTTCTTC.

The chain's CDR3 is CSVSGTDSTDTQYF. CDR3 in DNA: TGCAGCGTTTCTGGGACCGACAGCACAGATACGCAGTATTTT. The V gene is TRBV29-1, the J gene TRBJ2-3; either TRBD1 or TRBD2 may supply D (5 bases each). CDR3 length: 14 residues. Trimming cost V 5 bases and J 0 bases, with 12 bases left between them. CDR1 SQVTM and CDR2 ANQGSEA come from the germline V gene.

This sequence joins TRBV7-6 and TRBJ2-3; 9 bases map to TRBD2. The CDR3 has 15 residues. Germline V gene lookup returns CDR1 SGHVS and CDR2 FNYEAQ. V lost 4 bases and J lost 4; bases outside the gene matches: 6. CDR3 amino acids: CASSYRTSAADTQYF. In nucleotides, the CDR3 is TGTGCCAGCAGCTATCGGACTAGCGCGGCAGATACGCAGTATTTT. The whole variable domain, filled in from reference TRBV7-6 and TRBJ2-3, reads GAGVSQSPRYKVTKRGQDVALRCDPISGHVSLYWYRQALGQGPEFLTYFNYEAQQDKSGLPNDRFSAERPEGSISTLTIQRTEQRDSAMYRCASSYRTSAADTQYFGPGTRLTVL.

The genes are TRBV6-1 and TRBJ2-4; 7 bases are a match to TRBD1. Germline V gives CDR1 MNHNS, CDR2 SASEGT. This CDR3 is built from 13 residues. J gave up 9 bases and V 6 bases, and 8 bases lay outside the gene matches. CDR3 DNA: TGTGCCAGCAGCCTACAGGGGTGGTCCATTCAGTACTTC. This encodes CASSLQGWSIQYF.

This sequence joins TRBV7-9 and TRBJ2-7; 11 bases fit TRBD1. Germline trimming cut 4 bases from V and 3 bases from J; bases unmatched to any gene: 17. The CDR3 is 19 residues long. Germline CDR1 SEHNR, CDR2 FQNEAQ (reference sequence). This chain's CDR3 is CASSSDRGLRRESLYEQYF. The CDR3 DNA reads TGTGCCAGCAGCTCGGACAGGGGGCTGAGGCGGGAGTCCCTCTACGAGCAGTACTTC.

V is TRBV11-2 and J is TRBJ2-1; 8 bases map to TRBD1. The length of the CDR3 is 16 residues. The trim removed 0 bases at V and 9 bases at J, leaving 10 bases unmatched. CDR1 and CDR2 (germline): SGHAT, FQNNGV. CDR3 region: CASSLDFWDRYPEQFF. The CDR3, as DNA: TGTGCCAGCAGCTTAGATTTTTGGGACAGGTACCCTGAGCAGTTCTTC.

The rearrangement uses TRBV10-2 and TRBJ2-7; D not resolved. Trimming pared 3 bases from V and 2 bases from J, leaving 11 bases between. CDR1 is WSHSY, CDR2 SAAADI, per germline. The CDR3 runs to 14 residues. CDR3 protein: CASSDLSSTYEQYF. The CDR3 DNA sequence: TGCGCCAGCAGTGATCTGTCTTCCACCTACGAGCAGTACTTC.

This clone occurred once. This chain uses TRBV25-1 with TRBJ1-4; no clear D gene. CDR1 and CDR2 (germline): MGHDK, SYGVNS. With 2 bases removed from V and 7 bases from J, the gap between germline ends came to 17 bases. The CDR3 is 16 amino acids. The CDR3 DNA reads TGTGCCAGCAGTGAAGGCGGGTGGACCGGAGGTGAAAAACTGTTTTTT. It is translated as CASSEGGWTGGEKLFF.

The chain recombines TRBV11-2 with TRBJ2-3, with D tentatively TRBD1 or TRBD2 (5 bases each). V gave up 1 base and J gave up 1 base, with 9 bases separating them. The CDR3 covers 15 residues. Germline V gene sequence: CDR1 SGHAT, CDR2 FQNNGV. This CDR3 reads CASSLGDGGTDTQYF. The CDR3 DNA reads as TGTGCCAGCAGCTTAGGGGACGGAGGCACAGATACGCAGTATTTT.

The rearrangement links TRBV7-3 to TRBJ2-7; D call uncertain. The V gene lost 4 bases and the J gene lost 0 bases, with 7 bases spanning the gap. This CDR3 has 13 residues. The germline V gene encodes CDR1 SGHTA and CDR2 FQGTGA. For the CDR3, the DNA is TGTGCCAGCAGCTCCGAGAGCTCCTACGAGCAGTACTTC. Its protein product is CASSSESSYEQYF.

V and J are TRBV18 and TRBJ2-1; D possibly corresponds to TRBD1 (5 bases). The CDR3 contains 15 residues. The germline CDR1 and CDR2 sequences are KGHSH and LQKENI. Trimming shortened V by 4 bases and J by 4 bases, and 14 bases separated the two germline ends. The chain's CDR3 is CASSQEGASYNEQFF. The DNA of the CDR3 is TGTGCCAGCTCACAGGAAGGGGCTAGTTACAATGAGCAGTTCTTC.

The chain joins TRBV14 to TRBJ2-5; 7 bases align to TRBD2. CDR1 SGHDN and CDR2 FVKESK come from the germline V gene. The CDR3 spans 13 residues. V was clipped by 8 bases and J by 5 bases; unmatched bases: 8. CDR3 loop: CASGTTSAETQYF. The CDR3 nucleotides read TGTGCCAGCGGGACTACAAGTGCGGAGACCCAGTACTTC.

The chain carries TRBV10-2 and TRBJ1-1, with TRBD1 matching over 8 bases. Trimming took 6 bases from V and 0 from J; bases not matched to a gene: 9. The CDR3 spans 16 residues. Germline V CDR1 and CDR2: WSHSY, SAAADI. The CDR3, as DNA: TGCGCCAGCAGCGCCGGGACAGGTGGTATGAACACTGAAGCTTTCTTT. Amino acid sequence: CASSAGTGGMNTEAFF.

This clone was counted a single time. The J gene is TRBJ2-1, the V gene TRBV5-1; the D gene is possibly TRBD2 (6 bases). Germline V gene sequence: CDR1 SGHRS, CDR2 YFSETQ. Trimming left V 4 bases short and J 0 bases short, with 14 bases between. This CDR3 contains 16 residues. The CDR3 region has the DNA TGCGCCAGCAGCGGGGTAGCGGAGAGCTCCTACAATGAGCAGTTCTTC. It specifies CASSGVAESSYNEQFF. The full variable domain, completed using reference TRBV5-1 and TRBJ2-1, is KAGVTQTPRYLIKTRGQQVTLSCSPISGHRSVSWYQQTPGQGLQFLFEYFSETQRNKGNFPGRFSGRQFSNSRSEMNVSTLELGDSALYLCASSGVAESSYNEQFFGPGTRLTVL.

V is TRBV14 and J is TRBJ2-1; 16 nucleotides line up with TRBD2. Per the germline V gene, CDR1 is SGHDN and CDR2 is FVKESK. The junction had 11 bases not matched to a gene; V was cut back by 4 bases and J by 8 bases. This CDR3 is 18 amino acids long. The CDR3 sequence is CASSPGLAGGYVFHEQFF. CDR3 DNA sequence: TGTGCCAGCAGCCCGGGACTAGCGGGAGGGTACGTTTTCCATGAGCAGTTCTTC.

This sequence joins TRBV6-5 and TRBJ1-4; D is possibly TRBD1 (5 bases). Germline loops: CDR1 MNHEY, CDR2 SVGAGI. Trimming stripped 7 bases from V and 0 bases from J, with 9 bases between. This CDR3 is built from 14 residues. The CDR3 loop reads CASTQGATNEKLFF. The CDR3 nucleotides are TGTGCCAGCACCCAAGGGGCAACTAATGAAAAACTGTTTTTT.

In DNA form, the CDR3 reads TGTGCCAGCAGCCTGGAGGGGTTCTACCACATTCAGTACTTC. Encoded protein: CASSLEGFYHIQYF. The chain uses TRBV7-9 and TRBJ2-4, with a tentative D call TRBD2 (6 bases). The CDR3 totals 14 residues. Germline-derived CDR1 and CDR2 are SEHNR and FQNEAQ (reference sequence). V lost 5 bases and J lost 8, with 16 bases in between.

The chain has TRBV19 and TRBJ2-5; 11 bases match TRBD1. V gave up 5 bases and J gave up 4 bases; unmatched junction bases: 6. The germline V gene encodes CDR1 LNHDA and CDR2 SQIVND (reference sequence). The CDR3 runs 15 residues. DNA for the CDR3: TGTGCCAGTAGTCCATGGACAGGGGGCGTAGAGACCCAGTACTTC. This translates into CASSPWTGGVETQYF.

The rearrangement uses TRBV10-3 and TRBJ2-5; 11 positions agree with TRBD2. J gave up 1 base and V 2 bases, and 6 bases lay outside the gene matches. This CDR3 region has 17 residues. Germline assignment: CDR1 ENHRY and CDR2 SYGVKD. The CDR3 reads CAISEIVAGGVQETQYF. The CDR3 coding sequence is TGTGCCATCAGTGAGATTGTAGCGGGAGGGGTCCAAGAGACCCAGTACTTC.

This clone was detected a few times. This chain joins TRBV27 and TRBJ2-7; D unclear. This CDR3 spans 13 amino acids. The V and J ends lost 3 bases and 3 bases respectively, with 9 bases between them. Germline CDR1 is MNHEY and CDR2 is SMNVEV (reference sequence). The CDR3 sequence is CASSFGQLYEQYF. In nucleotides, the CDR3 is TGTGCCAGCAGTTTCGGGCAACTCTACGAGCAGTACTTC.

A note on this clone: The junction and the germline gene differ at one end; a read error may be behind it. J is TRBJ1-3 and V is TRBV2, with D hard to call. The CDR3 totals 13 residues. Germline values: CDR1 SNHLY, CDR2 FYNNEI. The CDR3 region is CASGQSPGNTMGF. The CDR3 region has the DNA TGTGCCAGCGGGCAGAGTCCTGGAAACACCATGGGGTTT.

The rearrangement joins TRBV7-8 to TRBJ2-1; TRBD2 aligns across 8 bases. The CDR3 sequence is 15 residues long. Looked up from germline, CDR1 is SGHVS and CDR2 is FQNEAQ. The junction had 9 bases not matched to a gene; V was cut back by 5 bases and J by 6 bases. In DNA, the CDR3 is TGTGCCAGCAGCCAATCCGGGACTAGTGGCAATGAGCAGTTCTTC. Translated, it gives CASSQSGTSGNEQFF. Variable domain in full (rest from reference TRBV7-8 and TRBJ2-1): GAGVSQSPRYKVAKRGQDVALRCDPISGHVSLFWYQQALGQGPEFLTYFQNEAQLDKSGLPSDRFFAERPEGSVSTLKIQRTQQEDSAVYLCASSQSGTSGNEQFFGPGTRLTVL.

CDR3 sequence reads: CASSPTGESYNEQFF. The CDR3 coding sequence is TGTGCCAGCAGCCCGACAGGGGAGTCCTACAATGAGCAGTTCTTC. The chain employs TRBV7-9 and TRBJ2-1, with 8 bases lining up with TRBD1. This CDR3 is 15 amino acids long. The trim removed 5 bases at V and 1 base at J, leaving 4 bases unmatched. In germline, CDR1 is SEHNR, CDR2 FQNEAQ (reference sequence).

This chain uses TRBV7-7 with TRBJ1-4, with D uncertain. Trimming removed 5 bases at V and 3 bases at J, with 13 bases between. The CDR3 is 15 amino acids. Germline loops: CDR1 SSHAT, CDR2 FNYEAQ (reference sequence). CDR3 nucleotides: TGTGCCAGCAGCCCAACAGACGCAGCTAATGAAAAACTGTTTTTT. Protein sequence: CASSPTDAANEKLFF.

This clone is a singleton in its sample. The CDR3 protein is CASSQGPGTGLNEQFF. In DNA, the CDR3 is TGTGCCAGCAGCCAAGGCCCCGGGACAGGGTTAAATGAGCAGTTCTTC. The chain uses TRBV7-3 and TRBJ2-1, with 9 bases that match TRBD1. The CDR3 sequence is 16 residues long. Per the germline V gene, CDR1 is SGHTA and CDR2 is FQGTGA. The V and J ends lost 5 bases and 7 bases, in that order; junction bases with no gene match: 12.

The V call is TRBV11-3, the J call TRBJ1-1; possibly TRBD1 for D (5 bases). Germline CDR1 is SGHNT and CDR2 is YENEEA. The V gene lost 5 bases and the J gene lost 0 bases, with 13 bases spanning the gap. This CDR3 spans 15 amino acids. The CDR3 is CASSPSGDLNTEAFF. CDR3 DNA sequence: TGTGCCAGCAGCCCGAGCGGGGACCTGAACACTGAAGCTTTCTTT. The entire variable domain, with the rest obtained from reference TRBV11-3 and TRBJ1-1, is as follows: EAGVVQSPRYKIIEKKQPVAFWCNPISGHNTLYWYLQNLGQGPELLIRYENEEAVDDSQLPKDRFSAERLKGVDSTLKIQPAELGDSAVYLCASSPSGDLNTEAFFGQGTRLTVV.

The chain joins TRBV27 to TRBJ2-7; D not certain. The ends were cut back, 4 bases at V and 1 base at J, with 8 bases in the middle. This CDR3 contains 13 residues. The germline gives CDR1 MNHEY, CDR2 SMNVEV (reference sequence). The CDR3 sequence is CASSSHPSYEQYF. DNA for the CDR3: TGTGCCAGCAGTTCCCACCCTTCCTACGAGCAGTACTTC.

The CDR3 DNA follows: TGTGCCAGCAGTTCGACAGCCACTAGCACAGATACGCAGTATTTT. Translated, it gives CASSSTATSTDTQYF. The chain joins TRBV28 to TRBJ2-3; D is possibly TRBD1 (5 bases). The CDR3 has 15 amino acids. Germline values: CDR1 MDHEN, CDR2 SYDVKM. V was clipped by 4 bases and J by 0 bases, with 11 bases between them. Looking up the rest from reference TRBV28 and TRBJ2-3 gives the full variable domain: DVKVTQSSRYLVKRTGEKVFLECVQDMDHENMFWYRQDPGLGLRLIYFSYDVKMKEKGDIPEGYSVSREKKERFSLILESASTNQTSMYLCASSSTATSTDTQYFGPGTRLTVL.

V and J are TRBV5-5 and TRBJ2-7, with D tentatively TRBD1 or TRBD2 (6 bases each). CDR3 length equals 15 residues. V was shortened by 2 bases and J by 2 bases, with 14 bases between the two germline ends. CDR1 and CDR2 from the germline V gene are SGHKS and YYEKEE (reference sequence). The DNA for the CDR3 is TGTGCCAGCAGCTTCAGAGGGGGGCATACCTACGAGCAGTACTTC. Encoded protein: CASSFRGGHTYEQYF.